This record covers a single T cell receptor (beta chain). Seattle researchers signed up patients amid active infection and tracked them longitudinally. Per the study methods: Reference gene primer amplification gave nucleated cell count estimates. TCRdb's copy holds only in-frame clones and misses some; the assay was immunoSEQ multiplex PCR. That table furnishes V, J and clone size, whereas the DNA furnished D and trimming. The data contain about 130,000 clones, roughly 90% of them singletons. The data stem from a study of blood T cell repertoires in COVID-19. Study in general: The United States, Italy and Spain were the sources of the acute and convalescent COVID-19 samples. PBMCs, B-cell-depleted T cells, or T cells were the source of the cDNA or gDNA that made up the material.

The CDR3 extends over 16 amino acids. V gave up 0 bases and J gave up 4 bases; unmatched junction bases: 6. Germline V lookup: CDR1 LGHDT, CDR2 YNNKEL (reference sequence). This sequence joins TRBV3-1 (or the pseudogene TRBV3-2) and TRBJ2-3, with 8 bases fitting TRBD2. The sequence was collected from a man aged 50 or older with COVID-19, enrolled during active disease. The sequencing input was peripheral blood. CDR3 nucleotide sequence: TGTGCCAGCAGCCAAGATCTAGCGGGTTGGGCAGATACGCAGTATTTT. This translates into CASSQDLAGWADTQYF.